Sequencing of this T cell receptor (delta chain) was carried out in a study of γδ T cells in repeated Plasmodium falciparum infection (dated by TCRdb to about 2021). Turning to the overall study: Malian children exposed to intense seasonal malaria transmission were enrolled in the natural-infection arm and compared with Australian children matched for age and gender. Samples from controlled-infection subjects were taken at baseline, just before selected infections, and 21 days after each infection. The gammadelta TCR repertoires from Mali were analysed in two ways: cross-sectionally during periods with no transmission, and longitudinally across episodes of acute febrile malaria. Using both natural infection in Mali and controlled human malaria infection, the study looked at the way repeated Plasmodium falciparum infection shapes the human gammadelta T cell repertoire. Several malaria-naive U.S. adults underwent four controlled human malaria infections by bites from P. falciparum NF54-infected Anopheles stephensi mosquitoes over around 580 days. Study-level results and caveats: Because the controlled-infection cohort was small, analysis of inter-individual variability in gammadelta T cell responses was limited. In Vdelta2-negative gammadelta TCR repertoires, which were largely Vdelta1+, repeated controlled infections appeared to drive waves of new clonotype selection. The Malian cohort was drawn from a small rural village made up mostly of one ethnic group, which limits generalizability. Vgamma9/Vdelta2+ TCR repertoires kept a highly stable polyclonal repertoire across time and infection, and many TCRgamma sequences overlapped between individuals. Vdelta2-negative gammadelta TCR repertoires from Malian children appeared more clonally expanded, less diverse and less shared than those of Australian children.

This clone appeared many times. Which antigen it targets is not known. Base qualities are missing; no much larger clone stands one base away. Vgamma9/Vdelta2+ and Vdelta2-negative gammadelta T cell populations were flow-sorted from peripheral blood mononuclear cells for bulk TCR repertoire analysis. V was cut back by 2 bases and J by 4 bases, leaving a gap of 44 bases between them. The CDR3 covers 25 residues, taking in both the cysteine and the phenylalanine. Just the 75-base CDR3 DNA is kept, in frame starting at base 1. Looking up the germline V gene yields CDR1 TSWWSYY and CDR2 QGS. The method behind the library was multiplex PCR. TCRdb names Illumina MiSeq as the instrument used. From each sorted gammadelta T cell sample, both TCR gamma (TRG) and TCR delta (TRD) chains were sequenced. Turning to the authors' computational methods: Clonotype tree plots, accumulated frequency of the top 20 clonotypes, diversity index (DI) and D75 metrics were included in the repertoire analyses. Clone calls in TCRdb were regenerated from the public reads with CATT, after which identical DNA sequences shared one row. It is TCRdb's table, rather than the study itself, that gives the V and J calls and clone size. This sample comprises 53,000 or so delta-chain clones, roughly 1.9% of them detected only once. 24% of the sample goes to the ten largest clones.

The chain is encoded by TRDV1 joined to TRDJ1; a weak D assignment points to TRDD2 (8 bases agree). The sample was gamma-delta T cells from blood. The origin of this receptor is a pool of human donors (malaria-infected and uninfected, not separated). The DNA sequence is TGTGCTCTTGGGGAATCCAACCCTTCCTTCCTAATACTGGGGATATTGCCTCTCCTAGGCGATAAACTCATCTTT. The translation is CALGESNPSFLILGILPLLGDKLIF.